The next 17 T cell receptor beta chains were all read from a single sample in a study of T cells of healthy individuals (dated by TCRdb to 2016 to 2019). Libraries came from 5' RACE. The sequencer listed for this sample is Illumina MiSeq. TCRdb trimmed the raw reads at Q25, called clones with MiXCR and kept productive beta chains. Rows with one shared CDR3 protein collapse into an entry with the most common genes and DNA. In all, the sample holds around 98,000 distinct CDR3 sequences, and 17% of those were seen once. The top ten clones comprise around 6.4% of the sample. These receptor sequences come from a human donor in good health.

Concerning this clonotype: The junction shows a germline mismatch at one end, possibly a read error. The chain uses TRBV11-2 and TRBJ1-5; 8 bases line up with TRBD1. The germline CDR1 and CDR2 sequences are SGHAT and FQNNGV. The CDR3 sequence is 16 residues long. In DNA, the CDR3 is TGTGCCAGCAGCGCCCGACAGGGGACTAGCGATCAGCCCCAGCATTTT. As protein: CASSARQGTSDQPQHF.

The chain is built from TRBV6-2 or TRBV6-3 and TRBJ2-1, with 13 bases that match TRBD2. This CDR3 region has 15 residues. The trim removed 7 bases at V and 9 bases at J, leaving 9 bases unmatched. Germline V gene data show CDR1 as MNHEY and CDR2 as SVGEGT. The CDR3 DNA follows: TGTGCCAGCACCCTAGGACTAGCGGGAGCCACTGAGCAGTTCTTC. It is translated as CASTLGLAGATEQFF.

The table lists this clonotype with many counts. The chain recombines TRBV29-1 with TRBJ1-4, with a weak D call TRBD1 (5 bases). Between the trimmed V and J ends, which lost 4 bases and 4 bases, there was a span of 13 bases. The germline gives CDR1 SQVTM, CDR2 ANQGSEA. This CDR3 spans 14 amino acids. CDR3 residues: CSVGQGHLNEKLFF. The CDR3 bases are TGCAGCGTTGGGCAGGGCCACCTTAATGAAAAACTGTTTTTT.

This clonotype was counted a few times. This chain uses TRBV4-2 with TRBJ2-5; 13 bases are shared with TRBD2. Germline loops: CDR1 LGHNA, CDR2 YNFKEQ. This CDR3 comprises 16 residues. V was pared by 2 bases and J by 4 bases, with 4 bases of the junction left unmatched. CDR3 DNA sequence: TGTGCCAGCAGCCAAAGACTAGCGGGAGGCGTAGAGACCCAGTACTTC. Residues: CASSQRLAGGVETQYF.

This chain links TRBV11-3 with TRBJ2-2; D is unclear. Trimming removed 4 bases at V and 0 bases at J, with 9 bases between. Germline CDR1 is SGHNT and CDR2 is YENEEA. This CDR3 has 15 residues. The CDR3 spells CASSSLLTNTGELFF. The CDR3 DNA reads as TGTGCCAGCAGCTCTCTCCTTACGAACACCGGGGAGCTGTTTTTT.

This clonotype was counted at least ten times. The chain joins TRBV20-1 to TRBJ2-2; D gene ambiguous. The CDR3 length is 12 residues. Germline V gene sequence: CDR1 DFQATT, CDR2 SNEGSKA (reference sequence). V lost 2 bases and J 6 bases, leaving 7 bases between the germline ends. This CDR3 is CSARPRAGELFF. Written as DNA, the CDR3 is TGCAGTGCTAGACCCCGAGCCGGGGAGCTGTTTTTT.

This clonotype has a handful of counts. The V gene is TRBV28, the J gene TRBJ1-2; the match to TRBD1 covers 7 bases. The CDR3 extends over 16 amino acids. J lost 1 base, V lost 4 bases, and 9 bases had no gene match. Germline CDR1 MDHEN, CDR2 SYDVKM. The CDR3 nucleotides are TGTGCCAGCAGTTCCTCCCAGGGGGGGAGTAACTATGGCTACACCTTC. Its protein is CASSSSQGGSNYGYTF.

This clonotype occurred many times. The genes are TRBV19 and TRBJ1-5; 8 positions match TRBD1. Trimming cost V 3 bases and J 0 bases; bases outside gene matches: 16. This CDR3 is built from 20 residues. The germline V gene has CDR1 LNHDA and CDR2 SQIVND (reference sequence). The DNA of the CDR3 is TGTGCCAGTAGTATCCCCGGGACAGGAGGCTTGGTTGGTAGCAATCAGCCCCAGCATTTT. Its translation is CASSIPGTGGLVGSNQPQHF.

The chain combines TRBV2 with TRBJ1-1; D uncertain. CDR1 and CDR2 from the germline V gene are SNHLY and FYNNEI. The V end was cut by 7 bases, the J end by 6 bases, with 21 bases between. The CDR3 extends over 15 amino acids. The CDR3 spells CASNRVREVYAEAFF. As DNA, the CDR3 is TGTGCCAGCAATCGGGTGAGGGAAGTGTATGCTGAAGCTTTCTTT.

A few counts support this clonotype. The chain combines TRBV6-5 with TRBJ2-1; D unresolved. The length of the CDR3 is 13 residues. From germline, CDR1 is MNHEY and CDR2 SVGAGI. The V end was cut by 0 bases, the J end by 7 bases, with 7 bases between. CDR3 sequence (DNA): TGTGCCAGCAGTTACTCACTCTTAAATGAGCAGTTCTTC. This sequence encodes CASSYSLLNEQFF.

The gene calls are TRBV28 and TRBJ2-3; 8 bases align to TRBD2. Germline-derived CDR1 and CDR2 are MDHEN and SYDVKM. The junction had 6 bases not matched to a gene; V was cut back by 6 bases and J by 1 base. CDR3 size: 15 residues. This CDR3 is CASSFAGGGTDTQYF. DNA for the CDR3: TGTGCCAGCAGCTTCGCCGGGGGGGGCACAGATACGCAGTATTTT.

This sequence joins TRBV10-3 and TRBJ2-2; D is unresolved. CDR3 length equals 13 residues. The germline CDR1 and CDR2 sequences are ENHRY and SYGVKD. The V gene lost 0 bases and the J gene lost 6 bases, with 5 bases spanning the gap. CDR3 loop: CAISESGAGELFF. DNA of the CDR3: TGTGCCATCAGTGAGTCAGGTGCCGGGGAGCTGTTTTTT.

The rearrangement uses TRBV20-1 and TRBJ1-5; TRBD1 agrees at 10 bases. Germline CDR1 is DFQATT and CDR2 is SNEGSKA (reference sequence). This CDR3 contains 18 residues. V lost 6 bases, J lost 0 bases, and 14 bases stayed unmatched. The DNA for the CDR3 is TGCAGTGCGCAATCGGACAGGGGGGTTCTCTATAGCAATCAGCCCCAGCATTTT. Translated, it gives CSAQSDRGVLYSNQPQHF.

The chain's CDR3 is CASSQGTLADTNEQFF. The CDR3 DNA sequence: TGCGCCAGCAGCCAAGGTACGCTAGCGGACACCAATGAGCAGTTCTTC. This chain joins TRBV4-3 and TRBJ2-1, with TRBD2 identical over 7 bases. Germline lookup yields CDR1 LGHNA and CDR2 YSLEER. The CDR3 contains 16 residues. With V trimmed by 1 base and J by 6 bases, 9 bases remained unmatched.

The rearrangement joins TRBV12-3 or TRBV12-4 to TRBJ2-1; 9 bases are shared with TRBD2. The CDR3 is 13 amino acids. Germline trimming cut 5 bases from V and 10 bases from J; bases unmatched to any gene: 6. CDR3 loop: CASSGGGAEEQFF. The CDR3 bases are TGTGCCAGCAGTGGCGGGGGGGCCGAGGAGCAGTTCTTC.

The chain links TRBV20-1 to TRBJ2-7, with a possible D match to TRBD1 (6 bases). This CDR3 has 14 amino acids. Trimming took off 6 bases at V and 3 bases at J, with 18 bases between the two ends. Per germline, CDR1 DFQATT and CDR2 SNEGSKA (reference sequence). The CDR3 bases are TGCAGTGCGCCCCTTGGGACATTCCACTACGAGCAGTACTTC. This codes for CSAPLGTFHYEQYF.

This clonotype was counted ten times or more. This rearrangement joins TRBV20-1 to TRBJ1-1, with 11 bases matching TRBD1. Germline-derived CDR1 and CDR2 are DFQATT and SNEGSKA (reference sequence). V gave up 1 base and J gave up 8 bases; unmatched junction bases: 3. This CDR3 is 13 amino acids long. CDR3 protein: CSARAGQGAEAFF. The CDR3 DNA reads as TGCAGTGCTAGAGCAGGACAGGGGGCAGAAGCTTTCTTT.